The clone carrying this T cell receptor beta chain came up once. The antigen remains unidentified. The data are from a study of OX40 agonist ivuxolimab in advanced cancers. In the study overall: Hepatocellular carcinoma, melanoma, renal cell or head and neck cancer was diagnosed in the dose-escalation patients. The dose-escalation cohort was about 87% male, with a mean age of 60 years, ranging about 20 to 79. Partial responses were achieved by three patients: one hepatocellular carcinoma, two cutaneous melanoma. Findings and limits, study-wide: Expanded clones tended on average to be more numerous among CD8+ T cells than CD4+.

Measured with immunoSEQ multiplex PCR; TCRdb has only the in-frame clones, and not every one. The table shows around 35,000 clones, with approximately 84% occurring only once. The CDR3 contains 12 residues. Trimming cost V 7 bases and J 3 bases, with 9 bases left between them. The germline gives CDR1 SQVTM, CDR2 ANQGSEA. The origin of this receptor is an adult with an advanced solid tumor such as melanoma, head and neck, liver or kidney cancer. Specimen: CD4+ or CD8+ T cells sorted from blood, collected in a trial of the OX40 agonist ivuxolimab. The chain carries TRBV29-1 and TRBJ2-2, with D uncertain. The CDR3 here is CSALIYTGELFF. DNA for the CDR3: TGCAGCGCTCTCATTTACACCGGGGAGCTGTTTTTT.